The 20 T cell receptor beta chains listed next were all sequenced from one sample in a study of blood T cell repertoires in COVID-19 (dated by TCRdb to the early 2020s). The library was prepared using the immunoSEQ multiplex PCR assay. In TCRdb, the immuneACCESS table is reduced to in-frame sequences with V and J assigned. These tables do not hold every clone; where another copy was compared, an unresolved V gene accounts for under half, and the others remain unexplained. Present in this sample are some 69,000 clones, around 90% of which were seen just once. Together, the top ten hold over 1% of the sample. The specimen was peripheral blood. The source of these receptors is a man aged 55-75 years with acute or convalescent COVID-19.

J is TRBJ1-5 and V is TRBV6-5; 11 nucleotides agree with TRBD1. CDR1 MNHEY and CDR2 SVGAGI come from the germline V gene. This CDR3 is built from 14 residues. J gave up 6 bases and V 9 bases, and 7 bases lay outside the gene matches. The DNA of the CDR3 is TGTGCCAGTTCCGGGACAGGGGGAGGTCAGCCCCAGCATTTT. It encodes CASSGTGGGQPQHF.

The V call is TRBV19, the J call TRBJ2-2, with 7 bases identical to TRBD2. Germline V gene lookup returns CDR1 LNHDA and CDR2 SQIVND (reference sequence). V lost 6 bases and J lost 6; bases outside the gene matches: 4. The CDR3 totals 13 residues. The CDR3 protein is CASRWGGAGELFF. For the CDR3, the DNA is TGTGCCAGTAGGTGGGGAGGGGCCGGGGAGCTGTTTTTT.

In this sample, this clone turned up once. CDR3 nucleotides: TGTGCCAGCAGCCAAATCAGAACCGGGGAGCTGTTTTTT. Residues: CASSQIRTGELFF. The chain links TRBV12-3 or TRBV12-4 to TRBJ2-2; D not certain. The CDR3 consists of 13 residues. Trimming stripped 6 bases from V and 5 bases from J, with 10 bases between.

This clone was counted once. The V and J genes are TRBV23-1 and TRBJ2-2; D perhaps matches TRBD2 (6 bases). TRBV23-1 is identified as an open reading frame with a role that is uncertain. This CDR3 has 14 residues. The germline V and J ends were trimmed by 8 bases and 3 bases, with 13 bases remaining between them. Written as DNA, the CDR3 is TGCGCCAGCCATGTTTCGGGGGACACCGGGGAGCTGTTTTTT. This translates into CASHVSGDTGELFF.

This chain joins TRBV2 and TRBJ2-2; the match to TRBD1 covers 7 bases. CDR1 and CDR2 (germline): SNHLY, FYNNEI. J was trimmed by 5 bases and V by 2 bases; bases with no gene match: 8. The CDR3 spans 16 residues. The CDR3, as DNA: TGTGCCAGCAGTGAAAGGACAGGAAGGGGGACCGGGGAGCTGTTTTTT. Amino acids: CASSERTGRGTGELFF.

The CDR3 coding sequence is TGTGCCAGTAGTATGGGGCAGGGTTCCTATGGCTACACCTTC. Protein: CASSMGQGSYGYTF. V and J are TRBV19 and TRBJ1-2; D possibly corresponds to TRBD1 (5 bases). The CDR3 is 14 amino acids. Germline V gene data show CDR1 as LNHDA and CDR2 as SQIVND (reference sequence). Trimming cost V 3 bases and J 4 bases, with 12 bases left between them.

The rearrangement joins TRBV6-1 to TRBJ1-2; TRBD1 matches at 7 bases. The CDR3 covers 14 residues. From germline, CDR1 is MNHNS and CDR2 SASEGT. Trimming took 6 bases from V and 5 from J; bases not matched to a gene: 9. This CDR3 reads CASRKLDREYGYTF. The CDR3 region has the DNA TGTGCCAGCAGAAAACTAGACAGGGAATATGGCTACACCTTC.

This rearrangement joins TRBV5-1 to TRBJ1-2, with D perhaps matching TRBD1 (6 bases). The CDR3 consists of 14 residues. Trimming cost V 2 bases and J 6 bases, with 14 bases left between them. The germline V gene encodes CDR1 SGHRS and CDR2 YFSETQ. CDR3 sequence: CASSLIQGEDGYTF. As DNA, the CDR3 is TGCGCCAGCAGCTTAATACAGGGAGAAGATGGCTACACCTTC.

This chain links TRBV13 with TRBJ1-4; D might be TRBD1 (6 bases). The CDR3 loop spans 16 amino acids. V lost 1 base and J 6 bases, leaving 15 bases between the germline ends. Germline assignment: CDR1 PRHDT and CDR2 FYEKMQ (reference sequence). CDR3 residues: CASSLAVTGGYEKLFF. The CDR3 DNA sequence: TGTGCCAGCAGCTTAGCAGTGACAGGAGGCTATGAAAAACTGTTTTTT.

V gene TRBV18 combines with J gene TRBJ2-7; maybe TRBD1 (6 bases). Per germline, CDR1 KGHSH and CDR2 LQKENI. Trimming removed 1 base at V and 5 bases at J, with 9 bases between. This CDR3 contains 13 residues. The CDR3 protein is CASSPQQGNEQYF. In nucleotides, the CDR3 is TGTGCCAGCTCACCACAACAGGGTAACGAGCAGTACTTC.

DNA of the CDR3: TGCGCCAGCAGCAGGGACTATGCAACTAATGAAAAACTGTTTTTT. It translates to CASSRDYATNEKLFF. The gene calls are TRBV5-1 and TRBJ1-4; D may be TRBD1 (5 bases). Between the trimmed V and J ends, which lost 4 bases and 0 bases, there was a span of 10 bases. CDR1 SGHRS and CDR2 YFSETQ come from the germline V gene. This CDR3 comprises 15 residues.

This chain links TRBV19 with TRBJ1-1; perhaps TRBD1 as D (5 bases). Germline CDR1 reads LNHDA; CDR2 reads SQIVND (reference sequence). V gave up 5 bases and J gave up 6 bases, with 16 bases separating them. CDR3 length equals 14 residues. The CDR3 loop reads CASSPLRQTPEAFF. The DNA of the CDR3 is TGTGCCAGTAGTCCTCTCCGACAGACCCCTGAAGCTTTCTTT.

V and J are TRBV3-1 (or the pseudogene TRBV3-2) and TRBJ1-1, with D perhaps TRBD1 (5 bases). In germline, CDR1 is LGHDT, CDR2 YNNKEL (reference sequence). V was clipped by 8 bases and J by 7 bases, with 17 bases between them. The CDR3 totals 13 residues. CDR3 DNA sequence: TGTGCCAGCCGGGCGGGGGATGCCGTTGAAGCTTTCTTT. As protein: CASRAGDAVEAFF.

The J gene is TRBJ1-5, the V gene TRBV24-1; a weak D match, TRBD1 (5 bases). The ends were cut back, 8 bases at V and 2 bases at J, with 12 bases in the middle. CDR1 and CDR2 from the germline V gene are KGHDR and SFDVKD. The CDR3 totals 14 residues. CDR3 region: CATTLAGRNQPQHF. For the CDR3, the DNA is TGTGCCACCACCCTGGCAGGGCGCAATCAGCCCCAGCATTTT.

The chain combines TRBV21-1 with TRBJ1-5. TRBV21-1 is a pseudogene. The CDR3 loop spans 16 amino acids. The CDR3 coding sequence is TGTGCCAGCAGCCTTCAGGCCCGGGGGAGCAATCAGCCCCAGCATTTT. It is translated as CASSLQARGSNQPQHF.

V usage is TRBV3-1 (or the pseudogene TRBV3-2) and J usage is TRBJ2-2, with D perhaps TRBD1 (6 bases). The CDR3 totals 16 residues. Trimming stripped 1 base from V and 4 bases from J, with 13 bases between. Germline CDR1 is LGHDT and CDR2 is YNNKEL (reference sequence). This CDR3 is CASSQGLVGGTGELFF. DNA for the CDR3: TGTGCCAGCAGCCAAGGTTTGGTAGGGGGCACCGGGGAGCTGTTTTTT.

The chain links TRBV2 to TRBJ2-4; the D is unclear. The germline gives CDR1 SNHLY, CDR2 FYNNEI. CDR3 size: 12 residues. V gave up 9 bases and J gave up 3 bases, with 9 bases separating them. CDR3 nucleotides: TGTGCCAGTCATATCGGCAAAAACATTCAGTACTTC. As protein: CASHIGKNIQYF.

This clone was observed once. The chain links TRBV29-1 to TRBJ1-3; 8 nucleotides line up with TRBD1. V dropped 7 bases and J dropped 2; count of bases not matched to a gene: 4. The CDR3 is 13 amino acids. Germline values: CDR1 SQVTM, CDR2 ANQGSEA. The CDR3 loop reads CSGTQGAGNTIYF. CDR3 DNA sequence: TGCAGCGGAACACAGGGGGCTGGAAACACCATATATTTT.

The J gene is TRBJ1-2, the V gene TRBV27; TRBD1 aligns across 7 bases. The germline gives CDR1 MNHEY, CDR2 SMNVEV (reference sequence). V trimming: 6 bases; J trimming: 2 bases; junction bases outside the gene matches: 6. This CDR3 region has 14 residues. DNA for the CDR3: TGTGCCAGCAGCACCACGACAGGGAACTATGGCTACACCTTC. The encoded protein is CASSTTTGNYGYTF.

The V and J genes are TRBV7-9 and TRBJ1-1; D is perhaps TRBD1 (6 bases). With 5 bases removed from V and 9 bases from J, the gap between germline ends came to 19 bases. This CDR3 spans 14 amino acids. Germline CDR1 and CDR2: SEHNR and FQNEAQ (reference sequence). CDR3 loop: CASSPWGQGGQAFF. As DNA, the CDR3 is TGTGCCAGCAGCCCATGGGGTCAAGGGGGACAAGCTTTCTTT.